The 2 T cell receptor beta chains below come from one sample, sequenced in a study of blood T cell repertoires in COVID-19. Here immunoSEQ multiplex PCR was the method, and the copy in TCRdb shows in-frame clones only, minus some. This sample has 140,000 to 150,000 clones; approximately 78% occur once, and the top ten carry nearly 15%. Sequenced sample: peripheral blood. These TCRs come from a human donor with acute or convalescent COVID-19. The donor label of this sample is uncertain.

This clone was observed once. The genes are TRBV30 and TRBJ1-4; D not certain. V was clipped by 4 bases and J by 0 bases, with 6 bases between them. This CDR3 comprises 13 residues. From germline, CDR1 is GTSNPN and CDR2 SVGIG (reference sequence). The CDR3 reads CAWTFTTNEKLFF. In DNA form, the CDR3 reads TGTGCCTGGACCTTTACAACTAATGAAAAACTGTTTTTT.

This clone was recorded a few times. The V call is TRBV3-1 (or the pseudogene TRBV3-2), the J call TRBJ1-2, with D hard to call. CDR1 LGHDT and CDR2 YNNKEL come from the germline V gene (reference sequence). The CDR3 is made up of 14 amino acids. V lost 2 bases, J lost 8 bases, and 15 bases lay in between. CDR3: CASSQSSRAGGYTF. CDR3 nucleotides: TGTGCCAGCAGCCAATCAAGTCGGGCGGGCGGCTACACCTTC.